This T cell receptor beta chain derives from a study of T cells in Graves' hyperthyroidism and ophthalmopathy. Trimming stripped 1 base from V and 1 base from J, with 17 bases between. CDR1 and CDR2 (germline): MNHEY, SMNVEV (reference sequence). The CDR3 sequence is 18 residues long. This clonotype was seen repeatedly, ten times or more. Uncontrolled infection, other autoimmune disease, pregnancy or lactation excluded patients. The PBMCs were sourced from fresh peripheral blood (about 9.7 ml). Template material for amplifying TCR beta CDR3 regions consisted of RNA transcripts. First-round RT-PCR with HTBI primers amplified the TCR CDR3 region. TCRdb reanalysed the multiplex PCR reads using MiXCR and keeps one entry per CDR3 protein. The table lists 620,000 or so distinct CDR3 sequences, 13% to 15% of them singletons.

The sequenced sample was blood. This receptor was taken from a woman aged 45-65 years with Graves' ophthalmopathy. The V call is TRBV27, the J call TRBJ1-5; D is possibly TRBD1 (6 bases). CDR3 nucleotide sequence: TGTGCCAGCAGTTTATTAGGGGTCGCTAGGGGGAGCAATCAGCCCCAGCATTTT. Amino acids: CASSLLGVARGSNQPQHF.